These 21 T cell receptor beta chains share one sample of origin, sequenced in a study of blood T cells in healthy people across ages. Then a second PCR, running roughly 7 to 11 cycles, was carried out with a sample-barcoded 5' primer and a J-beta primer mix. TCRdb recomputed calls from the 5' RACE reads with MiXCR, one row per CDR3 protein. The table lists some 940,000 distinct CDR3 sequences, about 28% of them singletons. The same sample was also used in a study of T cells of mothers and their children.

The sequencing sample was made of blood. Receptors originate from a woman between 40 and 50 years old in good health.

The chain is built from TRBV6-5 and TRBJ1-3; D is uncertain. Germline V gives CDR1 MNHEY, CDR2 SVGAGI. The CDR3 sequence is 15 residues long. Trimming left V 4 bases short and J 0 bases short, with 10 bases between. This chain's CDR3 is CASSFSDSSGNTIYF. The CDR3 DNA follows: TGTGCCAGCAGTTTCAGTGATAGCTCTGGAAACACCATATATTTT.

The rearrangement links TRBV20-1 to TRBJ2-3, with TRBD2 matching 9 bases. Trimming took 5 bases from V and 4 from J; bases not matched to a gene: 7. CDR3 size: 14 residues. Germline CDR1 and CDR2: DFQATT and SNEGSKA (reference sequence). CDR3 in amino acids: CSAWSGGWADTQYF. The DNA of the CDR3 is TGCAGTGCTTGGAGCGGGGGGTGGGCAGATACGCAGTATTTT.

The chain has TRBV20-1 and TRBJ2-2, with D possibly being TRBD2 (5 bases). Germline V gene data show CDR1 as DFQATT and CDR2 as SNEGSKA (reference sequence). The CDR3 has 13 residues. Trimming left V 3 bases short and J 7 bases short, with 12 bases between. Here the CDR3 reads CSASEREFGELFF. The CDR3 region has the DNA TGCAGTGCTAGTGAACGGGAATTCGGGGAGCTGTTTTTT.

V usage is TRBV28 and J usage is TRBJ2-4, with D perhaps TRBD1 (6 bases). There are 14 residues in the CDR3. V gave up 5 bases and J gave up 7 bases, with 15 bases separating them. Germline CDR1 is MDHEN and CDR2 is SYDVKM. The CDR3 sequence: CASSPPRTVNIQYF. The CDR3 coding sequence is TGTGCCAGCAGTCCCCCTCGGACAGTGAACATTCAGTACTTC.

This rearrangement joins TRBV28 to TRBJ1-6; the D is unclear. Trimming took off 2 bases at V and 5 bases at J, with 7 bases between the two ends. The CDR3 length is 14 residues. The germline V gene encodes CDR1 MDHEN and CDR2 SYDVKM. This CDR3 reads CASSLVQHNSPLHF. The CDR3 DNA reads as TGTGCCAGCAGTTTAGTACAGCATAATTCACCCCTCCACTTT.

The rearrangement uses TRBV7-8 and TRBJ2-5, with D perhaps matching TRBD1 (5 bases). V was clipped by 5 bases and J by 6 bases, with 16 bases between them. CDR3 length equals 14 residues. Germline CDR1 reads SGHVS; CDR2 reads FQNEAQ. The CDR3 coding sequence is TGTGCCAGCAGCCCGGAACAGGCTGGGAAGACCCAGTACTTC. It encodes CASSPEQAGKTQYF.

This clonotype was counted many times. The chain recombines TRBV7-3 with TRBJ2-3; 8 nucleotides match TRBD2. This CDR3 has 18 residues. CDR1 is SGHTA, CDR2 FQGTGA, per germline. The V segment lost 5 bases and the J segment 0 bases; nucleotides outside the gene matches: 13. CDR3 sequence: CASSPGLGGETSTDTQYF. The CDR3 DNA reads as TGTGCCAGCAGCCCGGGACTAGGAGGGGAAACTAGCACAGATACGCAGTATTTT.

The genes are TRBV3-1 and TRBJ2-3; TRBD1 is a possible D gene (5 bases). Between the trimmed V and J ends, which lost 5 bases and 3 bases, there was a span of 12 bases. Germline V gene lookup returns CDR1 LGHDT and CDR2 YNNKEL (reference sequence). The CDR3 extends over 14 amino acids. The CDR3 here is CASSYRTPTDTQYF. The CDR3 DNA reads TGTGCCAGCAGCTACAGGACACCGACAGATACGCAGTATTTT.

The chain carries TRBV29-1 and TRBJ1-2; D unclear. The V gene lost 4 bases and the J gene lost 4 bases, with 7 bases spanning the gap. Germline V gives CDR1 SQVTM, CDR2 ANQGSEA. This CDR3 spans 11 amino acids. The CDR3 nucleotides read TGCAGCGTTGGCAACCTCTATGGCTACACCTTC. Residues: CSVGNLYGYTF. Filled out from reference TRBV29-1 and TRBJ1-2, the complete variable domain reads SAVISQKPSRDICQRGTSLTIQCQVDSQVTMMFWYRQQPGQSLTLIATANQGSEATYESGFVIDKFPISRPNLTFSTLTVSNMSPEDSSIYLCSVGNLYGYTFGSGTRLTVV.

V is TRBV2 and J is TRBJ2-1, with D maybe TRBD1 (6 bases). Deletions cut 6 bases from V and 4 bases from J, with 22 bases between. CDR3 size: 17 residues. Per the germline V gene, CDR1 is SNHLY and CDR2 is FYNNEI. CDR3 protein: CASRRYSTRGKYNEQFF. The CDR3 DNA reads as TGTGCCAGCAGGAGGTATAGTACCAGGGGCAAATACAATGAGCAGTTCTTC.

This rearrangement joins TRBV4-1 to TRBJ1-6, with D tentatively TRBD1 (5 bases). The CDR3 is 16 residues long. V was trimmed by 4 bases and J by 0 bases, leaving 10 bases between them. CDR1 MGHRA and CDR2 YSYEKL come from the germline V gene. The CDR3 loop reads CASSRGDSSYNSPLHF. The CDR3 nucleotides read TGCGCCAGCAGCCGGGGAGACAGCTCCTATAATTCACCCCTCCACTTT.

This chain uses TRBV28 with TRBJ1-2; no firm D call. V lost 3 bases and J 2 bases, leaving 7 bases between the germline ends. The CDR3 extends over 13 amino acids. Germline CDR1 and CDR2: MDHEN and SYDVKM. In nucleotides, the CDR3 is TGTGCCAGCAGTTTCGTACAGAACTATGGCTACACCTTC. Residues: CASSFVQNYGYTF.

The sample holds a few counts of this clonotype. The chain has TRBV10-3 and TRBJ2-7, with D perhaps matching TRBD2 (6 bases). The ends were cut back, 8 bases at V and 2 bases at J, with 19 bases in the middle. In germline, CDR1 is ENHRY, CDR2 SYGVKD. CDR3 length equals 15 residues. The chain's CDR3 is CAIGLRDSPPYEQYF. DNA for the CDR3: TGTGCCATCGGCCTCCGGGACTCCCCGCCCTACGAGCAGTACTTC.

The chain links TRBV28 to TRBJ1-5, with D possibly being TRBD1 (5 bases). Germline V gene sequence: CDR1 MDHEN, CDR2 SYDVKM. V gave up 8 bases and J gave up 6 bases, with 23 bases separating them. The CDR3 is made up of 16 amino acids. The CDR3, as DNA: TGTGCCAGCCGGGGGAATGTGGGCAGCCTCGGTCAGCCCCAGCATTTT. This translates into CASRGNVGSLGQPQHF.

This clonotype has a count of ten or more. In DNA form, the CDR3 reads TGTGCCAGCAGACGAGCGGTCGAAGGGCCGACCCAGTACTTC. Protein sequence: CASRRAVEGPTQYF. This chain connects TRBV7-8 to TRBJ2-5, with D perhaps matching TRBD2 (5 bases). CDR1 and CDR2 (germline): SGHVS, FQNEAQ. This CDR3 has 14 amino acids. Deletions cut 6 bases from V and 7 bases from J, with 18 bases between.

This clonotype was counted once. The V gene is TRBV7-2, the J gene TRBJ2-5; TRBD2 agrees at 11 bases. The germline CDR1 and CDR2 sequences are SGHTA and FQGNSA. The CDR3 has 16 residues. V gave up 5 bases and J gave up 11 bases; unmatched junction bases: 16. The CDR3 here is CASSPPGLAANNEQYF. The CDR3 coding sequence is TGTGCCAGCAGCCCCCCGGGACTAGCGGCCAACAATGAGCAGTACTTC.

This clonotype showed up many times. The chain couples TRBV3-1 to TRBJ1-1; D is undetermined. Trimming removed 6 bases at V and 0 bases at J, with 11 bases between. Germline lookup yields CDR1 LGHDT and CDR2 YNNKEL (reference sequence). The CDR3 sequence is 14 residues long. This CDR3 is CASRPTEMNTEAFF. CDR3 in DNA: TGTGCCAGCAGGCCTACAGAGATGAACACTGAAGCTTTCTTT.

A few counts support this clonotype. One junction end disagrees with the germline gene, perhaps due to a read error. The chain is built from TRBV10-3 and TRBJ1-5; unclear D gene. This CDR3 contains 16 residues. The germline V gene has CDR1 ENHRY and CDR2 SYGVKD. The CDR3 sequence: CAISESWQNSNQPQHF. CDR3 nucleotide sequence: TGTGCCATTAGTGAGTCTTGGCAGAATAGCAATCAGCCCCAGCATTTT.

This clonotype turned up a few times. The V call is TRBV20-1, the J call TRBJ2-6; the D is unclear. The CDR3 consists of 13 residues. V lost 3 bases and J lost 4, with 7 bases in between. Germline V gives CDR1 DFQATT, CDR2 SNEGSKA (reference sequence). CDR3 residues: CSASFGGANVLTF. CDR3 sequence (DNA): TGCAGTGCTAGCTTTGGCGGGGCCAACGTCCTGACTTTC.

In this sample, this clonotype turned up a few times. A read error may be the cause here, since a much bigger clone is one base away. The chain carries TRBV7-9 and TRBJ1-4, with 8 positions matching TRBD1. Germline CDR1 reads SEHNR; CDR2 reads FQNEAQ (reference sequence). The CDR3 contains 15 residues. The CDR3 DNA reads TGTGCCAGCAGCTTACAGGGGGCCCCTAATGAAAAACGGTTTTTT. Translation: CASSLQGAPNEKRFF. Full variable domain (remainder filled in from reference TRBV7-9 and TRBJ1-4): DTGVSQNPRHKITKRGQNVTFRCDPISEHNRLYWYRQTLGQGPEFLTYFQNEAQLEKSRLLSDRFSAERPKGSFSTLEIQRTEQGDSAMYLCASSLQGAPNEKRFFGSGTQLSVL.

This clonotype was seen a few times. CDR3 coding DNA: TGTGCCAGCAGACACGGTGGAGCGCAAGAGACCCAGTACTTC. Translation gives CASRHGGAQETQYF. This chain links TRBV3-1 with TRBJ2-5; unclear D gene. Germline CDR1 LGHDT, CDR2 YNNKEL (reference sequence). The CDR3 runs to 14 residues. V lost 6 bases to trimming and J lost 2 bases, with 13 bases between them.